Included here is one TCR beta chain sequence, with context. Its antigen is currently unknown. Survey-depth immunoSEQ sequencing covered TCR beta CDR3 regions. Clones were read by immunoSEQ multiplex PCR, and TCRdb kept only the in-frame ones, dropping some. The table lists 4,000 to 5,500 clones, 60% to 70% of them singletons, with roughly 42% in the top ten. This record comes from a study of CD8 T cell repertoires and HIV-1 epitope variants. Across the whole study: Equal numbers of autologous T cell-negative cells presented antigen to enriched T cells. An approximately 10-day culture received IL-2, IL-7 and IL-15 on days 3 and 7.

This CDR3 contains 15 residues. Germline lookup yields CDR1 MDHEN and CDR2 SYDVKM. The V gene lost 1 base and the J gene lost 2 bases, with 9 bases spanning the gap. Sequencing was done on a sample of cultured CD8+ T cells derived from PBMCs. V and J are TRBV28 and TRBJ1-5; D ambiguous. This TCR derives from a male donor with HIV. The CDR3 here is CASSLSWKGNQPQHF. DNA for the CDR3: TGTGCCAGCAGTTTATCGTGGAAAGGCAATCAGCCCCAGCATTTT.